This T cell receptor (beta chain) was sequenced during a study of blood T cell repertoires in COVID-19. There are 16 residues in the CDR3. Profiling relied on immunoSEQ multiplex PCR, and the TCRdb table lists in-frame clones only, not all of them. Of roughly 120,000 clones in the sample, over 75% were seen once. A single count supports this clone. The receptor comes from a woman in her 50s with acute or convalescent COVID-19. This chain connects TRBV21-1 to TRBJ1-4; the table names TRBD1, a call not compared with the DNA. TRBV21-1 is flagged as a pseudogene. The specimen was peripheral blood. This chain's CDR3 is CASSSRGQIYNEKLFF. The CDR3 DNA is TGTGCCAGCAGCTCAAGGGGCCAAATATATAATGAAAAACTGTTTTTT.